This record concerns one T cell receptor (beta chain) sequence. The sample comes from a study of T cells in tuberculosis. Background on the study: CD1B tetramers identified T cells specific for mycobacterial lipid GMM. Regarding the study as a whole: Some low-affinity tetramer-binding T cells may be absent from this sample.

Sequencing of TCR-alpha and TCR-beta chains was unpaired. Sequenced by immunoSEQ multiplex PCR; TCRdb stores in-frame clones only, minus some. The table lists 70,000 to 95,000 clones, just over 90% of them singletons. Germline V gene data show CDR1 as GTSNPN and CDR2 as SVGIG (reference sequence). V was clipped by 0 bases and J by 4 bases; unmatched bases: 10. The CDR3 consists of 16 residues. Sorting used thawed, overnight-rested PBMC stained with anti-CD3, a viability dye and GMM-loaded CD1B tetramer. The lipid loaded on the CD1B tetramers was C32 glucose monomycolate from Rhodococcus equi. CD14-expressing monocytes were removed from PBMC before cryopreservation and sorting.

The sequenced sample consisted of CD1b-GMM tetramer-negative cells sorted from PBMCs. The V and J genes are TRBV30 and TRBJ2-3; 7 bases map to TRBD2. This TCR was sampled from an adult woman with latent tuberculosis. CDR3 in DNA: TGTGCCTGGAGTGTACCCCGGACTAGTGGGGCAGATACGCAGTATTTT. This encodes CAWSVPRTSGADTQYF.